A selection of T cell receptor beta chains follows, all from one sample in a study of blood T cell repertoires in COVID-19. Profiled with immunoSEQ multiplex PCR; TCRdb holds only in-frame clones, not every one. The repertoire has 150,000 to 200,000 clones, approximately 86% of them found once; the top ten carry around 9.5%. The sequenced sample consisted of peripheral blood. All receptors come from a woman of 80 years or more with acute or convalescent COVID-19. Each CDR3 is given with its conserved first and last residue. The D gene is left open where the match is weak. Size is stated for part of the rows, as once, few or many counts, or as a class when the clone is expanded.

TRBJ1-6 | NA | TRBV3-1/TRBV3-2 | NA | 15 | TGTGCCAGCAGCCTCCGGACAGAGTTTAATTCACCCCTCCACTTT | CASSLRTEFNSPLHF
TRBJ2-1 | NA | TRBV27 | TRBD2 | 15 | TGTGCCAGCAGTACGCGACTAGCCATGATATATGAGCAGTTCTTC | CASSTRLAMIYEQFF
TRBJ1-3 | NA | TRBV4-1 | NA | 14 | TGCGCCAGCAGCCAAGGGGGAGTCGGAAACACCATATATTTT | CASSQGGVGNTIYF
TRBJ1-4 | NA | TRBV18 | TRBD1 | 14 | TGTGCCAGCTCACCGGGACAGGATAATGAAAAACTGTTTTTT | CASSPGQDNEKLFF
TRBJ1-4 | NA | TRBV6-1 | NA | 14 | TGTGCCAGCAGTGATCGGGGAGAAAATGAAAAACTGTTTTTT | CASSDRGENEKLFF
TRBJ2-3 | NA | TRBV30 | NA | 14 | TGTGCCTGGACCCTGGGGCGTAGCACAGATACGCAGTATTTT | CAWTLGRSTDTQYF
TRBJ2-2 | NA | TRBV5-4 | TRBD2 | 16 | TGTGCCAGCAGCCGGAGCGGGGGGGGCAACACCGGGGAGCTGTTTTTT | CASSRSGGGNTGELFF
TRBJ2-2 | once | TRBV7-2 | NA | 13 | TGTGCCAGCAGCTTAGTAGAACCCGGGGAGCTGTTTTTT | CASSLVEPGELFF
TRBJ1-6 | NA | TRBV5-1 | NA | 14 | TGCGCCAGCAGCTTGGAGACAGGCAATTCACCCCTCCACTTT | CASSLETGNSPLHF
TRBJ2-5 | once | TRBV5-4 | NA | 15 | TGTGCCAGCAGCCCCGGGACTCTAGGGCTAGAGACCCAGTACTTC | CASSPGTLGLETQYF
TRBJ2-1 | NA | TRBV7-2 | TRBD2 | 17 | TGTGCCAGCAGCTTTTTCCTCCCGACTAGCGGGGGCAATGAGCAGTTCTTC | CASSFFLPTSGGNEQFF
TRBJ2-1 | NA | TRBV6-1 | TRBD2 | 21 | TGTGCCAGCAGTGAAACACTAGCGGGAGGGCCCTTAATTCGTGCCCACAATGAGCAGTTCTTC | CASSETLAGGPLIRAHNEQFF
TRBJ2-1 | NA | TRBV19 | TRBD1 | 13 | TGTGCCAGTAGGGGACAGGGGGAGGCTGAGCAGTTCTTC | CASRGQGEAEQFF
TRBJ1-2 | NA | TRBV19 | NA | 14 | TGTGCCAGCAGGCGGGGACTGCGGAACTATGGCTACACCTTC | CASRRGLRNYGYTF
TRBJ1-1 | NA | TRBV7-2 | TRBD1 | 15 | TGTGCCAGCAGCTTAGCTTGGACAGGGGGCACTGAAGCTTTCTTT | CASSLAWTGGTEAFF
TRBJ2-1 | NA | TRBV29-1 | TRBD1 | 14 | TGCAGCTCTCAACTCCGGGACAGCTACAATGAGCAGTTCTTC | CSSQLRDSYNEQFF
TRBJ2-1 | NA | TRBV5-1 | NA | 14 | TGCGCCAGCAGCGGAACAGGACAGAAGAATGAGCAGTTCTTC | CASSGTGQKNEQFF
TRBJ1-2 | NA | TRBV19 | NA | 14 | TGTGCCAGTAATAAATTGGGGCTTGGCTATGGCTACACCTTC | CASNKLGLGYGYTF
TRBJ2-1 | once | TRBV15 | TRBD2 | 16 | TGTGCCACCAGCATTTTAGCGGGGGGGCCGAATAATGAGCAGTTCTTC | CATSILAGGPNNEQFF
TRBJ2-3 | NA | TRBV24-1 | NA | 15 | TGTGCCACCAGTGAGCGGACGGACAACACAGATACGCAGTATTTT | CATSERTDNTDTQYF
TRBJ2-7 | NA | TRBV7-2 | NA | 15 | TGTGCCAGCAGCTTACAGGCAGTCAGCTCCTACGAGCAGTACTTC | CASSLQAVSSYEQYF
TRBJ1-1 | NA | TRBV2 | NA | 16 | TGTGCCAGTAAATTAGCATCAGGGGTGATGTACGCTGAAGCTTTCTTT | CASKLASGVMYAEAFF
TRBJ1-4 | NA | TRBV18 | NA | 12 | TGTGCCAGCTCACCCCGGGATGAAAAACTGTTTTTT | CASSPRDEKLFF
TRBJ1-3 | NA | TRBV3-1/TRBV3-2 | NA | 15 | TGTGCCAGCGTATCGGCGGGGCTCACTGGAAACACCATATATTTT | CASVSAGLTGNTIYF
TRBJ1-4 | NA | TRBV29-1 | TRBD1 | 15 | TGCAGCGTACGGTTCCGGGACAGCTGGGGCGAAAAACTGTTTTTT | CSVRFRDSWGEKLFF
TRBJ2-3 | NA | TRBV6-2/TRBV6-3 | NA | 14 | TGTGCCAGCAGTTACGACTCGCGCACAGATACGCAGTATTTT | CASSYDSRTDTQYF
TRBJ1-5 | NA | TRBV7-6 | NA | 16 | TGTGCCAGCAGCTTAGAAAGACTGGCGAGCAATCAGCCCCAGCATTTT | CASSLERLASNQPQHF
TRBJ2-3 | NA | TRBV11-2 | TRBD1 | 17 | TGTGCCAGCAGCTTAGAGGTGACAGGGGCAAACACAGATACGCAGTATTTT | CASSLEVTGANTDTQYF
TRBJ1-1 | NA | TRBV6-5 | NA | 13 | TGTGCCAGCAGTTATGGTTTGGCTGGTGAAGCTTTCTTT | CASSYGLAGEAFF
TRBJ1-1 | NA | TRBV11-3 | NA | 14 | TGTGCCAGCAGCTTAAGCGGGGGGAACACTGAAGCTTTCTTT | CASSLSGGNTEAFF
TRBJ2-7 | NA | TRBV5-1 | NA | 13 | TGCGCCAGCAGCTTGCGGTCTTTTTACGAGCAGTACTTC | CASSLRSFYEQYF
TRBJ1-5 | NA | TRBV19 | NA | 16 | TGTGCCTCAAGAGACGGGGGAATTTATAGCAATCAGCCCCAGCATTTT | CASRDGGIYSNQPQHF
TRBJ2-7 | NA | TRBV3-1/TRBV3-2 | NA | 12 | TGTGCCAGCAGCCCAACAGGCCGCAAGCAGTACTTC | CASSPTGRKQYF
TRBJ2-7 | NA | TRBV5-4 | NA | 11 | TGTGCCAGCAGCTTGTACTACGAGCAGTACTTC | CASSLYYEQYF
TRBJ2-7 | NA | TRBV7-9 | TRBD1 | 17 | TGTGCCAGCAGCTTAGCTGGGGACAGGGGACGCCTCGGCGAGCAGTACTTC | CASSLAGDRGRLGEQYF
TRBJ1-4 | NA | TRBV2 | NA | 15 | TGTGCCAGCAGGTACAGGGATGGGACTAATGAAAAACTGTTTTTT | CASRYRDGTNEKLFF
TRBJ1-2 | NA | TRBV6-2/TRBV6-3 | NA | 16 | TGTGCCAGCAGTTACTTAGTTGCAAGTGGACAGTGGGGCTACACCTTC | CASSYLVASGQWGYTF
TRBJ2-7 | once | TRBV7-2 | NA | 17 | TGTGCCAGCAGCTTCTTACCGCCCGGGACAAGCTCCTACGAGCAGTACTTC | CASSFLPPGTSSYEQYF
TRBJ2-5 | NA | TRBV5-1 | NA | 11 | TGCGCCAGCAGAATCGAAGAGACCCAGTACTTC | CASRIEETQYF
TRBJ1-1 | NA | TRBV6-5 | NA | 14 | TGTGCCAGCAGCCCCAACAGCCGGGGTGGATACGCTTTCTTT | CASSPNSRGGYAFF
TRBJ1-4 | NA | TRBV5-4 | NA | 14 | TGTGCCAGCAGCTTGAAGGGGCCGAATGAAAAACTGTTTTTT | CASSLKGPNEKLFF
TRBJ1-5 | once | TRBV5-5 | NA | 14 | TGTGCCAGCAGCTTGATCTCAGGCAATCAGCCCCAGCATTTT | CASSLISGNQPQHF
TRBJ2-7 | NA | TRBV11-2 | NA | 14 | TGTGCCAGCAGCCTCGACAGGGGAGGGTACGAGCAGTACTTC | CASSLDRGGYEQYF
TRBJ1-5 | NA | TRBV2 | TRBD1 | 15 | TGTGCCAGCAGTGAAGCAGGGGGCGGCTATCAGCCCCAGCATTTT | CASSEAGGGYQPQHF
TRBJ1-6 | NA | TRBV11-2 | NA | 14 | TGTGCCAGCAGCTTGCCAGGGTCCGGTGCACCCCTCCACTTT | CASSLPGSGAPLHF
TRBJ1-1 | NA | TRBV3-1/TRBV3-2 | NA | 13 | TGTGCCAGCAGCCCCTTTACAGGCACTGAAGCTTTCTTT | CASSPFTGTEAFF
TRBJ2-4 | NA | TRBV5-4 | NA | 14 | TGTGCCAGCAGCCTAACCCCGGAGGGGAACATTCAGTACTTC | CASSLTPEGNIQYF
TRBJ1-3 | NA | TRBV6-6 | NA | 15 | TGTGCCAGCAGAAACATACAGGGATCTGGAAACACCATATATTTT | CASRNIQGSGNTIYF
TRBJ1-1 | NA | TRBV14 | NA | 13 | TGTGCCAGCAGCCAAGTACAGGGCACTGAAGCTTTCTTT | CASSQVQGTEAFF
TRBJ1-5 | NA | TRBV7-2 | NA | 14 | TGTGCCAGCAGCTTAGCGGGAGATGGTCAGCCCCAGCATTTT | CASSLAGDGQPQHF
TRBJ1-2 | NA | TRBV5-1 | TRBD1 | 14 | TGCGCCAGCAGGGATCCGGGACAGGTAAACGGCTACACCTTC | CASRDPGQVNGYTF
TRBJ2-1 | NA | TRBV7-6 | NA | 15 | TGTGCCAGCAGCTTGACGGGAGATAGCTACAATGAGCAGTTCTTC | CASSLTGDSYNEQFF
TRBJ2-2 | NA | TRBV5-1 | NA | 15 | TGCGCCAGCAGCCTGACTACCCCCCCCACCGGGGAGCTGTTTTTT | CASSLTTPPTGELFF
TRBJ1-1 | once | TRBV7-9 | TRBD1 | 16 | TGTGCCAGCAGCCCAATAGACAGGGGCGCTCAGACTGAAGCTTTCTTT | CASSPIDRGAQTEAFF
TRBJ2-1 | NA | TRBV20-1 | NA | 15 | TGCAGTGCTAGTCCCAGCGTTTACTCCTACAATGAGCAGTTCTTC | CSASPSVYSYNEQFF